This entry lists 24 T cell receptor beta chains sequenced from one sample in a study of T cell responses to AZD1222 COVID-19 vaccine. The assay was immunoSEQ multiplex PCR, and TCRdb's table has in-frame clones only and misses some. The data hold about 110,000 clones, with around 87% observed a single time. The input for sequencing was peripheral blood, taken on day 0 of AZD1222 vaccination. Receptor source: an adult in good health.

The chain uses TRBV5-4 and TRBJ2-7; no firm D call. V lost 1 base and J 5 bases, leaving 10 bases between the germline ends. The CDR3 is made up of 13 amino acids. The germline V gene has CDR1 SGHNT and CDR2 YYREEE (reference sequence). CDR3 residues: CASSLNSGHEQYF. The CDR3 DNA sequence: TGTGCCAGCAGCTTGAATTCGGGTCACGAGCAGTACTTC.

The gene calls are TRBV19 and TRBJ2-5; a weak D match, TRBD2 (6 bases). CDR3 size: 15 residues. Germline-derived CDR1 and CDR2 are LNHDA and SQIVND (reference sequence). The V end lost 4 bases, the J end lost 4 bases, and 16 bases lay between the germline ends. CDR3 sequence reads: CASSTRDSKRETQYF. The CDR3, as DNA: TGTGCCAGTAGTACCCGGGACTCCAAACGAGAGACCCAGTACTTC.

The V gene is TRBV5-1, the J gene TRBJ1-4; D remains ambiguous. This CDR3 is built from 14 residues. Germline CDR1 is SGHRS and CDR2 is YFSETQ. V was trimmed by 4 bases and J by 7 bases, leaving 14 bases between them. The CDR3 reads CASSPLERSEKLFF. The CDR3 DNA reads TGCGCCAGCAGCCCCCTTGAAAGGAGTGAAAAACTGTTTTTT.

The chain combines TRBV5-1 with TRBJ1-6, with D possibly TRBD1 on 6 matching bases. V was trimmed by 2 bases and J by 5 bases, leaving 11 bases between them. The CDR3 totals 15 residues. Germline CDR1 SGHRS, CDR2 YFSETQ. The CDR3 DNA follows: TGCGCCAGCAGCTTTTGGGGGGCGGATAATTCACCCCTCCACTTT. It codes for CASSFWGADNSPLHF. Full variable domain (remainder filled in from reference TRBV5-1 and TRBJ1-6): KAGVTQTPRYLIKTRGQQVTLSCSPISGHRSVSWYQQTPGQGLQFLFEYFSETQRNKGNFPGRFSGRQFSNSRSEMNVSTLELGDSALYLCASSFWGADNSPLHFGNGTRLTVT.

The chain joins TRBV19 to TRBJ1-5; D is unclear. CDR1 and CDR2 (germline): LNHDA, SQIVND (reference sequence). Trimming pared 4 bases from V and 0 bases from J, leaving 4 bases between. The CDR3 contains 13 residues. The CDR3 loop reads CASSTLSNQPQHF. Written as DNA, the CDR3 is TGTGCCAGTAGTACTCTTAGCAATCAGCCCCAGCATTTT.

This chain joins TRBV4-1 and TRBJ2-1, with 7 bases identical to TRBD1. This CDR3 contains 15 residues. Per the germline V gene, CDR1 is MGHRA and CDR2 is YSYEKL. The junction had 8 bases not matched to a gene; V was cut back by 1 base and J by 8 bases. CDR3 DNA sequence: TGCGCCAGCAGCCAAGTGACAGGGTCGGAGCATGAGCAGTTCTTC. Its translation: CASSQVTGSEHEQFF.

The J gene is TRBJ1-2, the V gene TRBV28; D is undetermined. Germline CDR1 and CDR2: MDHEN and SYDVKM. The length of the CDR3 is 13 residues. Trimming left V 8 bases short and J 2 bases short, with 12 bases between. The CDR3 reads CASQDGSNYGYTF. The CDR3 DNA reads TGTGCCAGCCAGGACGGCAGCAACTATGGCTACACCTTC.

The gene calls are TRBV6-5 and TRBJ2-1, with a possible D match to TRBD2 (6 bases). Germline CDR1 reads MNHEY; CDR2 reads SVGAGI. The CDR3 length is 12 residues. The ends were cut back, 7 bases at V and 15 bases at J, with 19 bases in the middle. The CDR3 nucleotides read TGTGCCAGCAACCAATGGGGGGTGGGATGGTTCTTC. Amino acids: CASNQWGVGWFF.

This clone was counted once. The chain recombines TRBV3-1 (or the pseudogene TRBV3-2) with TRBJ2-7; D remains unclear. The CDR3 has 14 amino acids. V lost 3 bases to trimming and J lost 3 bases, with 12 bases between them. Germline CDR1 is LGHDT and CDR2 is YNNKEL (reference sequence). The chain's CDR3 is CASSQTARVYEQYF. The CDR3 DNA reads TGTGCCAGCAGCCAGACCGCGAGAGTCTACGAGCAGTACTTC.

The chain couples TRBV9 to TRBJ1-2, with D hard to call. The germline gives CDR1 SGDLS, CDR2 YYNGEE. V dropped 4 bases and J dropped 2 bases, with 9 bases sitting between them. The CDR3 consists of 13 residues. CDR3 sequence reads: CASSLTANYGYTF. For the CDR3, the DNA is TGTGCCAGCAGCTTGACGGCCAACTATGGCTACACCTTC.

This rearrangement joins TRBV7-2 to TRBJ1-4; no firm D call. CDR1 is SGHTA, CDR2 FQGNSA, per germline. The CDR3 consists of 14 residues. V was pared by 3 bases and J by 4 bases, with 9 bases between. The CDR3 DNA sequence: TGTGCCAGCAGCTTCGGCAGTTATAATGAAAAACTGTTTTTT. Amino acids: CASSFGSYNEKLFF.

This sequence joins TRBV2 and TRBJ2-5; unclear D gene. There are 12 residues in the CDR3. V was shortened by 3 bases and J by 7 bases, with 9 bases between the two germline ends. CDR1 and CDR2 from the germline V gene are SNHLY and FYNNEI. The CDR3 DNA reads TGTGCCAGCAGTGACGGCTGGGGGACCCAGTACTTC. It is translated as CASSDGWGTQYF.

V usage is TRBV4-1 and J usage is TRBJ2-2; maybe TRBD2 (5 bases). Germline V lookup: CDR1 MGHRA, CDR2 YSYEKL. Trimming shortened V by 0 bases and J by 0 bases, and 17 bases separated the two germline ends. The CDR3 spans 19 residues. The CDR3 here is CASSQEYGEAEANTGELFF. The CDR3 region has the DNA TGCGCCAGCAGCCAAGAGTACGGGGAAGCGGAGGCGAACACCGGGGAGCTGTTTTTT.

The chain recombines TRBV11-3 with TRBJ2-1; 11 positions match TRBD2. The CDR3 has 16 amino acids. Per the germline V gene, CDR1 is SGHNT and CDR2 is YENEEA. The V and J ends lost 1 base and 2 bases, in that order; junction bases with no gene match: 1. The CDR3 region has the DNA TGTGCCAGCAGCTTAGGACTAGCGGGAACCTACAATGAGCAGTTCTTC. As protein: CASSLGLAGTYNEQFF.

The rearrangement joins TRBV6-4 to TRBJ1-1; no clear D. From germline, CDR1 is MRHNA and CDR2 SNTAGT. The CDR3 sequence is 16 residues long. V gave up 2 bases and J gave up 3 bases, with 16 bases separating them. The CDR3 nucleotides are TGTGCCAGCAGTGACGGGCTAACCGGAGATCACACTGAAGCTTTCTTT. Translated, it gives CASSDGLTGDHTEAFF.

The gene calls are TRBV5-1 and TRBJ2-7, with D possibly TRBD2 on 5 matching bases. Trimming left V 4 bases short and J 4 bases short, with 12 bases between. Germline V gene lookup returns CDR1 SGHRS and CDR2 YFSETQ. This CDR3 contains 13 residues. DNA for the CDR3: TGCGCCAGCAGCCTCGGGGTGAATTACGAGCAGTACTTC. Translated: CASSLGVNYEQYF.

The rearrangement joins TRBV5-4 to TRBJ2-2; D call uncertain. This CDR3 spans 15 amino acids. From germline, CDR1 is SGHNT and CDR2 YYREEE (reference sequence). Trimming removed 0 bases from V and 4 bases from J, with 10 bases in between. The CDR3 nucleotides read TGTGCCAGCAGCTTGGAGGCCAGACTCACCGGGGAGCTGTTTTTT. Translated: CASSLEARLTGELFF.

This chain connects TRBV3-1 (or the pseudogene TRBV3-2) to TRBJ1-2; tentative D call: TRBD1 (5 bases). The ends were cut back, 1 base at V and 0 bases at J, with 15 bases in the middle. Germline-derived CDR1 and CDR2 are LGHDT and YNNKEL (reference sequence). The CDR3 extends over 17 amino acids. The CDR3 DNA reads TGTGCCAGCAGCCAAGGGCGGGGGGGGTTAGCTAACTATGGCTACACCTTC. Translating it yields CASSQGRGGLANYGYTF.

The chain carries TRBV6-5 and TRBJ2-7, with 10 positions matching TRBD2. The V gene end was trimmed by 6 bases and the J gene end by 3 bases; junction bases not matched to a gene: 8. CDR1 is MNHEY, CDR2 SVGAGI, per germline. The CDR3 is made up of 15 amino acids. The CDR3 loop reads CASSPTASGSYEQYF. CDR3 sequence (DNA): TGTGCCAGCAGCCCCACGGCTAGCGGGAGCTACGAGCAGTACTTC.

This clone was picked up one time. The J gene is TRBJ1-6, the V gene TRBV11-2; D ambiguous. The CDR3 is 13 residues long. Germline V gene sequence: CDR1 SGHAT, CDR2 FQNNGV. The V end was cut by 0 bases, the J end by 13 bases, with 10 bases between. In nucleotides, the CDR3 is TGTGCCAGCAGCTTAGAACCGACGGCTCCCCTCCACTTT. Translated: CASSLEPTAPLHF.

V usage is TRBV6-5 and J usage is TRBJ1-6, with TRBD1 matching over 7 bases. The germline V gene encodes CDR1 MNHEY and CDR2 SVGAGI. J gave up 4 bases and V 6 bases, and 6 bases lay outside the gene matches. The CDR3 spans 15 residues. This CDR3 is CASRGSTGYNSPLHF. The CDR3 nucleotides are TGTGCCAGCAGGGGGTCGACAGGGTATAATTCACCCCTCCACTTT.

V gene TRBV27 combines with J gene TRBJ2-7; tentative D call: TRBD2 (6 bases). The V end was cut by 6 bases, the J end by 2 bases, with 14 bases between. Germline CDR1 and CDR2: MNHEY and SMNVEV (reference sequence). The CDR3 runs to 14 residues. The DNA for the CDR3 is TGTGCCAGCAGATTGACTAGATTTACCTACGAGCAGTACTTC. As protein: CASRLTRFTYEQYF.

This clone was seen only once. V is TRBV3-1 (or the pseudogene TRBV3-2) and J is TRBJ2-3; TRBD2 agrees at 7 bases. Germline CDR1 reads LGHDT; CDR2 reads YNNKEL (reference sequence). CDR3 size: 15 residues. V trimming: 5 bases; J trimming: 1 base; junction bases outside the gene matches: 6. The CDR3: CASSESGGGTDTQYF. CDR3 DNA sequence: TGTGCCAGCAGCGAATCGGGAGGCGGCACAGATACGCAGTATTTT.

The chain combines TRBV13 with TRBJ1-2, with 10 bases identical to TRBD1. V lost 3 bases and J lost 5; bases outside the gene matches: 3. Germline lookup yields CDR1 PRHDT and CDR2 FYEKMQ (reference sequence). This CDR3 comprises 14 residues. Here the CDR3 DNA reads TGTGCCAGCAGCTTTGGGGACAGGGGATATGGCTACACCTTC. It specifies CASSFGDRGYGYTF.